This T cell receptor beta chain was documented in a study of CD8+ T cells in alopecia areata. Samples from alopecia areata patients were lesional scalp punch biopsies and peripheral blood. Germline trimming cut 5 bases from V and 1 base from J; bases unmatched to any gene: 13. This CDR3 region has 19 residues. Germline assignment: CDR1 SGHTA and CDR2 FQGNSA. In its sample, this clone was seen a few times. cDNA serving as the sequencing template came from extracted, reverse transcribed RNA. The assay was immunoSEQ multiplex PCR, and TCRdb's table has in-frame clones only and misses some. The sample yields several thousand clones, around 55% seen once.

The sequencing used skin, collected at week 0. The chain couples TRBV7-2 to TRBJ2-1; 11 bases align to TRBD2. The sequence derives from a human donor with alopecia areata. CDR3 amino acids: CASSPSAGLAVGSYNEQFF. The CDR3 bases are TGTGCCAGCAGCCCTTCGGCGGGACTAGCGGTAGGATCCTACAATGAGCAGTTCTTC.